What follows are 26 T cell receptor beta chains derived from one specimen sequenced in a study of CD8 T cell repertoires and HIV-1 epitope variants. The antigens these receptors bind are not known. TCRdb keeps only in-frame clones here, not all; method: immunoSEQ multiplex PCR. This sample yields 3,000 to 4,500 clones, of which approximately 71% are seen a single time; approximately 45% belongs to the top ten. Sequenced material: cultured CD8+ T cells derived from PBMCs. The receptors derive from a male donor with HIV.

The V gene is TRBV7-2, the J gene TRBJ1-2; D remains unclear. Germline CDR1 SGHTA, CDR2 FQGNSA. The CDR3 consists of 15 residues. V dropped 5 bases and J dropped 4 bases, with 17 bases sitting between them. The CDR3 sequence: CASSPRTGLGYGYTF. The CDR3, as DNA: TGTGCCAGCAGCCCCCGGACCGGACTGGGCTATGGCTACACCTTC.

The genes are TRBV7-8 and TRBJ2-3; 9 bases map to TRBD2. The V gene's germline CDR1 is SGHVS and CDR2 FQNEAQ. The CDR3 is made up of 14 amino acids. Trimming removed 0 bases from V and 5 bases from J; junction bases left unmatched: 0. The CDR3 DNA reads as TGTGCCAGCAGCTTAGCGACTAGCGGAGATACGCAGTATTTT. It codes for CASSLATSGDTQYF.

This clone was recorded a few times. V and J are TRBV6-6 and TRBJ2-7, with D perhaps given as TRBD1 or TRBD2 (5 bases each). The CDR3 contains 13 residues. V lost 6 bases and J lost 2, with 11 bases in between. From germline, CDR1 is MNHNY and CDR2 SVGAGI (reference sequence). CDR3 in DNA: TGTGCCAGCAGATGGGACGGAACCTACGAGCAGTACTTC. Its protein product is CASRWDGTYEQYF.

This clone was observed a few times. The rearrangement links TRBV28 to TRBJ2-7, with D unresolved. The CDR3 extends over 12 amino acids. Trimming took 4 bases from V and 0 from J, leaving 4 bases between them. Germline CDR1 is MDHEN and CDR2 is SYDVKM. As DNA, the CDR3 is TGTGCCAGCAGTTCAGACTCCTACGAGCAGTACTTC. As protein: CASSSDSYEQYF. Supplemented by reference TRBV28 and TRBJ2-7, the full variable domain reads DVKVTQSSRYLVKRTGEKVFLECVQDMDHENMFWYRQDPGLGLRLIYFSYDVKMKEKGDIPEGYSVSREKKERFSLILESASTNQTSMYLCASSSDSYEQYFGPGTRLTVT.

V and J are TRBV7-9 and TRBJ1-1, with TRBD1 matching 7 bases. The length of the CDR3 is 14 residues. Germline V CDR1 and CDR2: SEHNR, FQNEAQ (reference sequence). Germline trimming cut 5 bases from V and 7 bases from J; bases unmatched to any gene: 10. CDR3 DNA: TGTGCCAGCAGCCTATCAGGGGGTAGCTATGAAGCTTTCTTT. This codes for CASSLSGGSYEAFF.

The genes are TRBV10-3 and TRBJ2-3, with D perhaps TRBD2 (7 bases). V dropped 4 bases and J dropped 2 bases, with 13 bases sitting between them. The V gene's germline CDR1 is ENHRY and CDR2 SYGVKD. The CDR3 loop spans 15 amino acids. The CDR3 loop reads CAISVGGGPTDTQYF. The CDR3 DNA reads TGTGCCATCAGTGTCGGCGGGGGCCCCACAGATACGCAGTATTTT.

This clone has only one observation. For the CDR3, the DNA is TGTGCCAGCAGTTGGGGACAGGGTGAAAACTACGAGCAGTACTTC. Amino acids: CASSWGQGENYEQYF. V is TRBV27 and J is TRBJ2-7, with 9 bases that match TRBD1. Per germline, CDR1 MNHEY and CDR2 SMNVEV (reference sequence). V was clipped by 4 bases and J by 3 bases; unmatched bases: 7. The CDR3 has 15 residues.

This chain connects TRBV4-3 to TRBJ2-1, with D possibly TRBD2 on 5 matching bases. The CDR3 is 17 residues long. CDR1 LGHNA and CDR2 YSLEER come from the germline V gene. Trimming took off 1 base at V and 8 bases at J, with 21 bases between the two ends. The CDR3 loop is CASSQAPLPLDLDEQFF. The CDR3 DNA is TGCGCCAGCAGCCAAGCCCCCCTACCACTAGATCTAGATGAGCAGTTCTTC.

Only a few counts were recorded for this clone. J is TRBJ2-7 and V is TRBV19, with D uncertain. CDR3 size: 11 residues. Germline lookup yields CDR1 LNHDA and CDR2 SQIVND (reference sequence). Trimming shortened V by 3 bases and J by 3 bases, and 3 bases separated the two germline ends. Written as DNA, the CDR3 is TGTGCCAGTAGTATCGGCTACGAGCAGTACTTC. It yields the protein CASSIGYEQYF.

J is TRBJ2-5 and V is TRBV5-1; 7 bases match TRBD1. The CDR3 spans 14 residues. Trimming removed 5 bases from V and 5 bases from J; junction bases left unmatched: 9. CDR1 and CDR2 from the germline V gene are SGHRS and YFSETQ. CDR3 loop: CASRTGQVGETQYF. CDR3 nucleotide sequence: TGCGCCAGCAGAACCGGACAGGTCGGTGAGACCCAGTACTTC. Based on the CDR3 plus reference TRBV5-1 and TRBJ2-5, the full variable domain is KAGVTQTPRYLIKTRGQQVTLSCSPISGHRSVSWYQQTPGQGLQFLFEYFSETQRNKGNFPGRFSGRQFSNSRSEMNVSTLELGDSALYLCASRTGQVGETQYFGPGTRLLVL.

The CDR3 loop reads CASTGGRGEAFF. CDR3 nucleotides: TGTGCCAGCACCGGGGGGAGGGGTGAAGCTTTCTTT. The rearrangement uses TRBV2 and TRBJ1-1, with D possibly TRBD1 on 5 matching bases. This CDR3 has 12 residues. Germline-derived CDR1 and CDR2 are SNHLY and FYNNEI. Trimming took 7 bases from V and 7 from J, leaving 13 bases between them.

This clone is a singleton in its sample. The J gene is TRBJ2-2, the V gene TRBV6-5; no clear D. V lost 5 bases, J lost 6 bases, and 16 bases lay in between. This CDR3 has 15 residues. Looked up from germline, CDR1 is MNHEY and CDR2 is SVGAGI. DNA for the CDR3: TGTGCCAGCAGTCCTACTGACCGGACCGCCGGGGAGCTGTTTTTT. Translation: CASSPTDRTAGELFF.

The V gene is TRBV4-3, the J gene TRBJ1-3; D might be TRBD1 (6 bases). The V gene lost 1 base and the J gene lost 0 bases, with 7 bases spanning the gap. This CDR3 contains 15 residues. From germline, CDR1 is LGHNA and CDR2 YSLEER. CDR3 protein: CASSQVGASGNTIYF. The CDR3 DNA reads TGCGCCAGCAGCCAAGTGGGGGCCTCTGGAAACACCATATATTTT.

This clone was recorded a few times. V and J are TRBV7-9 and TRBJ2-1, with a possible D match to TRBD2 (5 bases). In germline, CDR1 is SEHNR, CDR2 FQNEAQ (reference sequence). The CDR3 spans 13 residues. V lost 5 bases to trimming and J lost 8 bases, with 13 bases between them. Here the CDR3 reads CASSPGSADEQFF. The DNA of the CDR3 is TGTGCCAGCAGCCCTGGATCAGCGGATGAGCAGTTCTTC.

The rearrangement links TRBV28 to TRBJ1-5, with a weak D call TRBD1 (6 bases). From germline, CDR1 is MDHEN and CDR2 SYDVKM. CDR3 length: 14 amino acids. Trimming removed 5 bases at V and 2 bases at J, with 10 bases between. CDR3: CASSIRTGNQPQHF. The CDR3 nucleotides are TGTGCCAGCAGTATCAGGACAGGCAATCAGCCCCAGCATTTT.

The rearrangement uses TRBV27 and TRBJ1-1; 7 nucleotides align to TRBD1. Germline loops: CDR1 MNHEY, CDR2 SMNVEV (reference sequence). The CDR3 consists of 17 residues. V lost 4 bases, J lost 4 bases, and 15 bases stayed unmatched. This chain's CDR3 is CASSWSLGQLTGTEAFF. The CDR3 bases are TGTGCCAGCAGTTGGTCCCTGGGACAGCTAACAGGCACTGAAGCTTTCTTT.

This chain uses TRBV7-9 with TRBJ2-1; 12 bases match TRBD2. The length of the CDR3 is 14 residues. The junction had 5 bases not matched to a gene; V was cut back by 6 bases and J by 8 bases. The germline gives CDR1 SEHNR, CDR2 FQNEAQ (reference sequence). The CDR3: CASSTSGGPHEQFF. For the CDR3, the DNA is TGTGCCAGCAGTACTAGCGGGGGGCCACATGAGCAGTTCTTC. The full variable domain, completed using reference TRBV7-9 and TRBJ2-1, is DTGVSQNPRHKITKRGQNVTFRCDPISEHNRLYWYRQTLGQGPEFLTYFQNEAQLEKSRLLSDRFSAERPKGSFSTLEIQRTEQGDSAMYLCASSTSGGPHEQFFGPGTRLTVL.

V gene TRBV7-2 combines with J gene TRBJ2-2, with TRBD2 matching 7 bases. With V trimmed by 1 base and J by 7 bases, 12 bases remained unmatched. CDR1 and CDR2 (germline): SGHTA, FQGNSA. The CDR3 is 17 amino acids. CDR3 nucleotides: TGTGCCAGCAGCTTAGACTGGCGGGAGAGGCGGGGCGGGGAGCTGTTTTTT. Amino acids: CASSLDWRERRGGELFF.

This clone was counted only a few times. The chain joins TRBV5-3 to TRBJ2-1; no clear D gene. TRBV5-3 is designated an ORF whose function remains uncertain. This CDR3 is 14 amino acids long. The V gene lost 0 bases and the J gene lost 5 bases, with 9 bases spanning the gap. CDR3 DNA: TGTGCCAGAAGCTTGGGCGCCGCTCACAATGAGCAGTTCTTC. Encoded protein: CARSLGAAHNEQFF.

This chain joins TRBV4-1 and TRBJ2-3, with TRBD1 matching 11 bases. The length of the CDR3 is 15 residues. Germline V CDR1 and CDR2: MGHRA, YSYEKL. V dropped 4 bases and J dropped 4; count of bases not matched to a gene: 4. The CDR3 region has the DNA TGCGCCAGCAGCCCCGGGACAGGGGGGGCAGATACGCAGTATTTT. As protein: CASSPGTGGADTQYF.

The chain combines TRBV5-6 with TRBJ1-5; D unclear. The V end was cut by 0 bases, the J end by 7 bases, with 11 bases between. This CDR3 spans 14 amino acids. The germline V gene encodes CDR1 SGHDT and CDR2 YYEEEE. The CDR3 here is CASSLAEARQPQHF. CDR3 bases: TGTGCCAGCAGCTTGGCCGAGGCCCGACAGCCCCAGCATTTT. The full variable domain, rest sourced from reference TRBV5-6 and TRBJ1-5, is DAGVTQSPTHLIKTRGQQVTLRCSPKSGHDTVSWYQQALGQGPQFIFQYYEEEERQRGNFPDRFSGHQFPNYSSELNVNALLLGDSALYLCASSLAEARQPQHFGDGTRLSIL.

The rearrangement links TRBV7-7 to TRBJ2-2; 7 bases align to TRBD2. This CDR3 contains 16 residues. CDR1 is SSHAT and CDR2 is FNYEAQ in the germline V gene (reference sequence). V lost 4 bases to trimming and J lost 1 base; unmatched junction nucleotides: 6. The CDR3 protein is CASSSFPGGNTGELFF. CDR3 nucleotides: TGTGCCAGCAGCTCTTTTCCGGGGGGGAACACCGGGGAGCTGTTTTTT. Looking up the rest from reference TRBV7-7 and TRBJ2-2 gives the full variable domain: GAGVSQSPRYKVTKRGQDVTLRCDPISSHATLYWYQQALGQGPEFLTYFNYEAQPDKSGLPSDRFSAERPEGSISTLTIQRTEQRDSAMYRCASSSFPGGNTGELFFGEGSRLTVL.

In its sample, this clone was seen a few times. The rearrangement joins TRBV27 to TRBJ2-3; a possible D gene is TRBD2 (6 bases). CDR3 length equals 15 residues. Germline CDR1 reads MNHEY; CDR2 reads SMNVEV (reference sequence). Trimming pared 6 bases from V and 4 bases from J, leaving 17 bases between. CDR3 coding DNA: TGTGCCAGCAGGTTCGGGGCGGGAAGGCCAGATACGCAGTATTTT. It is translated as CASRFGAGRPDTQYF.

The J gene is TRBJ1-4, the V gene TRBV11-2, with D maybe TRBD1 (6 bases). The CDR3 has 17 amino acids. From germline, CDR1 is SGHAT and CDR2 FQNNGV. V was cut by 2 bases and J by 3 bases, with 16 bases left in between. The DNA of the CDR3 is TGTGCCAGCAGCTTAATTTCTCAGGGGCCAGCTAATGAAAAACTGTTTTTT. Translated, it gives CASSLISQGPANEKLFF.

This chain joins TRBV4-3 and TRBJ2-1, with D uncertain. V lost 0 bases and J lost 7, with 10 bases in between. CDR1 and CDR2 (germline): LGHNA, YSLEER. The CDR3 is 14 residues long. The CDR3 nucleotides are TGCGCCAGCAGCCAAGATACAGAAGGAAATGAGCAGTTCTTC. As protein: CASSQDTEGNEQFF.

The V call is TRBV5-8, the J call TRBJ2-7, with 8 bases lining up with TRBD2. Trimming took 0 bases from V and 9 from J; bases not matched to a gene: 5. CDR3 length equals 13 residues. The V gene's germline CDR1 is SGHTS and CDR2 YDEGEE. The DNA for the CDR3 is TGTGCCAGCAGCTTGGGGCGGGGGGCCAGGCAGTACTTC. Translation: CASSLGRGARQYF.